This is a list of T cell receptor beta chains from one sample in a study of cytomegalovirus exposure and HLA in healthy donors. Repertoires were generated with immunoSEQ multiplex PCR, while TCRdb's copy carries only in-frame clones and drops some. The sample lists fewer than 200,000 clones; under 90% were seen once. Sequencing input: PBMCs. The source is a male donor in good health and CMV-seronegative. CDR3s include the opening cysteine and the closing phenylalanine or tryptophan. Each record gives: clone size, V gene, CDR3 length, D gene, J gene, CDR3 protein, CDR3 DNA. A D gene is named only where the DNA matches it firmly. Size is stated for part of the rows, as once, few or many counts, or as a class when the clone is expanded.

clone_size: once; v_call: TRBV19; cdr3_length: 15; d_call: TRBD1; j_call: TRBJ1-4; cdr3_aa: CASSKGAATNEKLFF; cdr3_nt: TGTGCCAGTAGTAAGGGGGCGGCCACTAATGAAAAACTGTTTTTT
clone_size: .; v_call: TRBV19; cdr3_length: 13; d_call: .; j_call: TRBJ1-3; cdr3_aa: CASSRAAGNTIYF; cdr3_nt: TGTGCCAGTAGTAGAGCGGCTGGAAACACCATATATTTT
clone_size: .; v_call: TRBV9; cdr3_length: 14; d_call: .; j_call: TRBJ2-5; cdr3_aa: CASSEGGPQETQYF; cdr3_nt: TGTGCCAGCAGCGAGGGCGGGCCCCAAGAGACCCAGTACTTC
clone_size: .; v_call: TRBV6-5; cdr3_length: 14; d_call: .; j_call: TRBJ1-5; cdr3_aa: CASRPGGANQPQHF; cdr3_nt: TGTGCCAGCAGGCCGGGGGGGGCCAATCAGCCCCAGCATTTT
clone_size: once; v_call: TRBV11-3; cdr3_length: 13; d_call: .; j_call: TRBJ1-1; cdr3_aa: CASSSHRNTEAFF; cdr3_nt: TGTGCCAGCAGCTCGCACAGGAACACTGAAGCTTTCTTT
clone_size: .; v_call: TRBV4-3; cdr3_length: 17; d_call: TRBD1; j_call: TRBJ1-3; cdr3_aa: CASSQDVAGQGMDTIYF; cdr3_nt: TGCGCCAGCAGCCAAGACGTCGCGGGACAGGGGATGGACACCATATATTTT
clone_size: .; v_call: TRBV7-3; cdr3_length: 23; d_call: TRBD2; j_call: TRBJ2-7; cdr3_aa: CASSLRQGLTSGRAADPRYEQYF; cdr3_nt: TGTGCCAGCAGCTTAAGACAGGGGCTAACTAGCGGGAGGGCCGCCGACCCTCGCTACGAGCAGTACTTC
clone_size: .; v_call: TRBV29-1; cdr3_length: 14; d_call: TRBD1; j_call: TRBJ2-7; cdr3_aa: CSVVKGAYPYEQYF; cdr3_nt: TGCAGCGTTGTAAAGGGGGCCTACCCCTACGAGCAGTACTTC
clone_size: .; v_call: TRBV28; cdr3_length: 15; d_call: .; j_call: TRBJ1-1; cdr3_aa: CASSLPDFQNTEAFF; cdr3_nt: TGTGCCAGCAGTCTCCCAGATTTCCAGAACACTGAAGCTTTCTTT
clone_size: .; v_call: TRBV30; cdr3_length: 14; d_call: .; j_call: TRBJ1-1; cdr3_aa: CAWNTGSRNTEAFF; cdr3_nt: TGTGCCTGGAATACAGGGAGTAGGAACACTGAAGCTTTCTTT
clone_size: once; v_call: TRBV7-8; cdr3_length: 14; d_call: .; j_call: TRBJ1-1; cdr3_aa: CASSQDRMNTEAFF; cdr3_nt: TGTGCCAGCAGCCAGGACAGAATGAACACTGAAGCTTTCTTT
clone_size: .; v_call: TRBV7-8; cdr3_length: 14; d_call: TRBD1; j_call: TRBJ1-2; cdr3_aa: CASSQSRQGNGYTF; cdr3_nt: TGTGCCAGCAGTCAAAGTCGACAGGGGAATGGCTACACCTTC
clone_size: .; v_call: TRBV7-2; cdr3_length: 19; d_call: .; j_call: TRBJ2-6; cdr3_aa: CASSLVGIPQGSGANVLTF; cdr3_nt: TGTGCCAGCAGCTTAGTCGGGATTCCACAAGGCTCTGGGGCCAACGTCCTGACTTTC
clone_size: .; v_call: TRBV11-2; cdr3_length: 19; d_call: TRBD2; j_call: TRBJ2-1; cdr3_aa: CASSSYPRTSGPAYNEQFF; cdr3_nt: TGTGCCAGCAGCTCGTATCCGCGGACTAGCGGGCCCGCCTACAATGAGCAGTTCTTC
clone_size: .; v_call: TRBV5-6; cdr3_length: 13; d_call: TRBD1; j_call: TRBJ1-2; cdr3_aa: CASSPTGLSRYTF; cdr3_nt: TGTGCCAGCAGCCCGACAGGGTTGAGCCGCTACACCTTC
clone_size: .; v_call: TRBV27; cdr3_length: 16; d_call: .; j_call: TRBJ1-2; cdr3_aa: CASSFILRDKFYGYTF; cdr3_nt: TGTGCCAGCAGTTTCATACTCCGGGACAAGTTCTATGGCTACACCTTC
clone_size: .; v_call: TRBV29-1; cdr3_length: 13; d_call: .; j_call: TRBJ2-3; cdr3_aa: CSVAFTSTDTQYF; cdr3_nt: TGCAGCGTTGCATTCACTAGCACAGATACGCAGTATTTT
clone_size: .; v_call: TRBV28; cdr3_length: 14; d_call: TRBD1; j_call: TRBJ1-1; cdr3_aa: CASKWAGGNTEAFF; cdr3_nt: TGTGCCAGCAAGTGGGCAGGGGGGAACACTGAAGCTTTCTTT
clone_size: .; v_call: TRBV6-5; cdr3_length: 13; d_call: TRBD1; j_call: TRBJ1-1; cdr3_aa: CASSPGTGAEAFF; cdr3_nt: TGTGCCAGCAGCCCAGGGACAGGGGCAGAAGCTTTCTTT
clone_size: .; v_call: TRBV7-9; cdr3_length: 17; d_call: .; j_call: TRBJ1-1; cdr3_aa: CASSPRGAGLVNTEAFF; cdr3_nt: TGTGCCAGCAGCCCTCGGGGGGCTGGATTGGTGAACACTGAAGCTTTCTTT
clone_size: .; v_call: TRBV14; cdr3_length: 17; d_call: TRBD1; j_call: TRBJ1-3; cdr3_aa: CASSLRTGGVSGNTIYF; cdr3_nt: TGTGCCAGCAGCCTCCGGACAGGGGGAGTCTCTGGAAACACCATATATTTT
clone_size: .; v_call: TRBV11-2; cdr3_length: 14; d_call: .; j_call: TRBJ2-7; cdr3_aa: CASSLGLAGYEQYF; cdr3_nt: TGTGCCAGCAGCTTAGGTTTGGCGGGCTACGAGCAGTACTTC
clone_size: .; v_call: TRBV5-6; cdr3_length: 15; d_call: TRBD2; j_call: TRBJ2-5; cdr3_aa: CASSFQGLEFETQYF; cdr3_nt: TGTGCCAGCAGCTTTCAGGGACTAGAATTCGAGACCCAGTACTTC
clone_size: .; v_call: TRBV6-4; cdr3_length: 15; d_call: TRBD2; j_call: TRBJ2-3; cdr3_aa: CASTPSGGASDTQYF; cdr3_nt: TGTGCCAGCACCCCAAGCGGGGGGGCTTCAGATACGCAGTATTTT
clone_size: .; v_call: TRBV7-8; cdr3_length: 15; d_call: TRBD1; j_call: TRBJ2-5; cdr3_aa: CASRRGDRAFETQYF; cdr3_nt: TGTGCCAGCAGGCGTGGGGACAGGGCTTTCGAGACCCAGTACTTC
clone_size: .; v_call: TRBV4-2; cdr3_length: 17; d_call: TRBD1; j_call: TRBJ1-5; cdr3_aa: CASSQDYPGQINQPQHF; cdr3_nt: TGTGCCAGCAGCCAAGACTATCCGGGACAGATCAATCAGCCCCAGCATTTT
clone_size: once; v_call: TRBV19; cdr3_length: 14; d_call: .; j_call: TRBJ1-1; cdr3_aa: CASSIDGRYTEAFF; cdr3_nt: TGTGCCAGTAGTATAGATGGCAGGTACACTGAAGCTTTCTTT
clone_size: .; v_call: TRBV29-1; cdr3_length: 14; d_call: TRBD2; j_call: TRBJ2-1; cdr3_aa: CSGGLAGGPVEQFF; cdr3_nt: TGCAGCGGGGGACTAGCGGGAGGGCCCGTTGAGCAGTTCTTC
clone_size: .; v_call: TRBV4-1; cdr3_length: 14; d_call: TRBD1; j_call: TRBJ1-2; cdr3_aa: CASSQQGAGDGYTF; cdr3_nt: TGCGCCAGCAGCCAACAGGGGGCGGGGGATGGCTACACCTTC
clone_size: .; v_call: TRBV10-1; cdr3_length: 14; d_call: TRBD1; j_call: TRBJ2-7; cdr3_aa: CASSESTGNYEQYF; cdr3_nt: TGCGCCAGCAGTGAGTCGACAGGGAACTACGAGCAGTACTTC
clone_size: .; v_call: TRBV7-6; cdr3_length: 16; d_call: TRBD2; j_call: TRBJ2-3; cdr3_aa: CASSLVSGGGVDTQYF; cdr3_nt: TGTGCCAGCAGCTTAGTCAGTGGCGGGGGTGTCGATACGCAGTATTTT
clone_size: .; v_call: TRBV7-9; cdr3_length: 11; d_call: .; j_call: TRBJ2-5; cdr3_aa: CASTLQETQYF; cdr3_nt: TGTGCCAGCACCCTTCAGGAGACCCAGTACTTC
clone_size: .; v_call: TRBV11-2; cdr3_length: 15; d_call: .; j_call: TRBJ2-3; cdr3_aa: CASSIGSRGTDTQYF; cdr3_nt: TGTGCCAGCAGCATAGGCAGCCGGGGCACAGATACGCAGTATTTT
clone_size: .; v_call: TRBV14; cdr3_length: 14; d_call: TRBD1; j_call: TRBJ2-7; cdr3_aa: CAGSHGQGYYEQYF; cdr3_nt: TGTGCCGGCAGCCACGGACAGGGCTACTACGAGCAGTACTTC
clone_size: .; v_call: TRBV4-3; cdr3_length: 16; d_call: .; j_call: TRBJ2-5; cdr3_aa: CASSPRRGESQETQYF; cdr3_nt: TGCGCCAGCAGCCCGCGGCGTGGGGAGTCCCAAGAGACCCAGTACTTC
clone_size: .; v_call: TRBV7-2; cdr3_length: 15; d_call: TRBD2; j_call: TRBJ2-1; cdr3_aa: CASSLTSGNYNEQFF; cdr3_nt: TGTGCCAGCAGCCTAACTAGCGGGAACTACAATGAGCAGTTCTTC
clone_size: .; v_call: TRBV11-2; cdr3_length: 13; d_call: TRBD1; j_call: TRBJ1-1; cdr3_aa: CASSLAPDRGAFF; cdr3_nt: TGTGCCAGCAGCTTGGCCCCGGACAGGGGCGCTTTCTTT
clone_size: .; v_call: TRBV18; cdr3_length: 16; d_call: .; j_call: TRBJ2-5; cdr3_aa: CASSRVTGGPKETQYF; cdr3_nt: TGTGCCAGCTCACGGGTTACCGGGGGACCGAAAGAGACCCAGTACTTC
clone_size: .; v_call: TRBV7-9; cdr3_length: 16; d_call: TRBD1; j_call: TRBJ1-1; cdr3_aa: CASSLAGTGVRTEAFF; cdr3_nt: TGTGCCAGCAGCTTAGCAGGGACAGGAGTTAGAACTGAAGCTTTCTTT
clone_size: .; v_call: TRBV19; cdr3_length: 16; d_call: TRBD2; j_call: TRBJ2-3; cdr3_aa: CASSLSLAGLADTQYF; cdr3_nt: TGTGCCAGTAGCCTGAGTTTAGCGGGGCTGGCAGATACGCAGTATTTT
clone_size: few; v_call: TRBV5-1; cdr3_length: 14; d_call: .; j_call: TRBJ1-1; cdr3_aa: CASSLISGSTEAFF; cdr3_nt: TGCGCCAGCAGCTTGATCTCGGGGAGCACTGAAGCTTTCTTT
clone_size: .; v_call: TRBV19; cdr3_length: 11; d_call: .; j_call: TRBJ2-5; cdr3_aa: CASSRAETQYF; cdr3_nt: TGTGCCAGTAGTAGGGCGGAGACCCAGTACTTC
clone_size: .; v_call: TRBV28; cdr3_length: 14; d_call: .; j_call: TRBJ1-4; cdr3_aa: CASSTRGFHEKLFF; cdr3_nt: TGTGCCAGCAGTACAAGGGGGTTCCATGAAAAACTGTTTTTT
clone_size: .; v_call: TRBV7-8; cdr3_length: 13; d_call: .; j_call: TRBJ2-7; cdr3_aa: CASSLDRNYEQYF; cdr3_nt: TGTGCTAGCAGCTTAGACAGAAACTACGAGCAGTACTTC
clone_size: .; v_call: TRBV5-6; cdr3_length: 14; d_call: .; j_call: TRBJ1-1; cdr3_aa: CASSLPRPGQSAFF; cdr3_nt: TGTGCCAGCAGCCTCCCGCGACCTGGACAGTCCGCTTTCTTT
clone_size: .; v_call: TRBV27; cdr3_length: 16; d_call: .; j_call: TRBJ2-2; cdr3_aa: CASSPLRLGDTGELFF; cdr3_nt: TGTGCCAGCAGTCCTCTACGGCTAGGAGACACCGGGGAGCTGTTTTTT
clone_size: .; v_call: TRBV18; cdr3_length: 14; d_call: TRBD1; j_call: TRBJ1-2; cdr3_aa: CASSPEGDSYGYTF; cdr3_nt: TGCGCCAGCTCACCAGAGGGGGACAGCTATGGCTACACCTTC
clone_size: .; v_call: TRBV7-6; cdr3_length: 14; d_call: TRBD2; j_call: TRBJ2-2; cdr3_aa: CASRWTSGAGELFF; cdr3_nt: TGTGCCAGCAGGTGGACTAGCGGGGCCGGGGAGCTGTTTTTT
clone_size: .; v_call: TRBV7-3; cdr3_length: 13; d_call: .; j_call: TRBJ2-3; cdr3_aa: CASSTNAGDTQYF; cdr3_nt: TGTGCCAGCAGCACGAATGCAGGAGATACGCAGTATTTT
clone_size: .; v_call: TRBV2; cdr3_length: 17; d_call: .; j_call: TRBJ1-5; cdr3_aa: CASSDGQLFRSNQPQHF; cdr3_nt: TGTGCCAGCAGCGATGGACAGTTGTTTAGGAGCAATCAGCCCCAGCATTTT
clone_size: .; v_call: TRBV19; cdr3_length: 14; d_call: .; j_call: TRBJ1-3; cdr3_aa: CASSPRVGGNTIYF; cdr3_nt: TGTGCCAGTAGTCCCAGGGTCGGGGGAAACACCATATATTTT
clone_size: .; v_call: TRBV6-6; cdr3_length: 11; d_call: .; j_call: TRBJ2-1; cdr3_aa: CASSTENEQFF; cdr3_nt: TGTGCCAGCAGTACAGAGAATGAGCAGTTCTTC
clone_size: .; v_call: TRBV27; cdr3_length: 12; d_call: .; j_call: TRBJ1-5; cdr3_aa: CASRSGNQPQHF; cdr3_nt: TGTGCCAGCAGATCAGGTAATCAGCCCCAGCATTTT
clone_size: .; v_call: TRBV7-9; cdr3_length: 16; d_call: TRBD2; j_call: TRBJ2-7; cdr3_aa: CASSLVLAGDSYEQYF; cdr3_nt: TGTGCCAGCAGCTTAGTACTAGCGGGGGACTCCTACGAGCAGTACTTC
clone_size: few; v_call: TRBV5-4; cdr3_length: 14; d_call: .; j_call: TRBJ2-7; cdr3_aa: CASSSGQSSYEQYF; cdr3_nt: TGTGCCAGCAGCTCAGGACAGAGCTCCTACGAGCAGTACTTC
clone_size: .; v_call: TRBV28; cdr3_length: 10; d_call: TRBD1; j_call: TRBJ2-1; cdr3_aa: CASGGTGSLF; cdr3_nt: TGTGCCAGCGGCGGGACAGGGTCCCTCTTC
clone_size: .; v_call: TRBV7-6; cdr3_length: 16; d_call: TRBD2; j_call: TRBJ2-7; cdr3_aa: CASSLKSGGGRNEQYF; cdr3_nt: TGTGCCAGCAGCTTAAAGTCCGGGGGAGGGAGGAACGAGCAGTACTTC
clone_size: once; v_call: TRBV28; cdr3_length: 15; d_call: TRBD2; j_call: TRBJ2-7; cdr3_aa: CASRHRLAGANEQYF; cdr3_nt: TGTGCCAGCAGGCATAGACTAGCGGGAGCGAACGAGCAGTACTTC